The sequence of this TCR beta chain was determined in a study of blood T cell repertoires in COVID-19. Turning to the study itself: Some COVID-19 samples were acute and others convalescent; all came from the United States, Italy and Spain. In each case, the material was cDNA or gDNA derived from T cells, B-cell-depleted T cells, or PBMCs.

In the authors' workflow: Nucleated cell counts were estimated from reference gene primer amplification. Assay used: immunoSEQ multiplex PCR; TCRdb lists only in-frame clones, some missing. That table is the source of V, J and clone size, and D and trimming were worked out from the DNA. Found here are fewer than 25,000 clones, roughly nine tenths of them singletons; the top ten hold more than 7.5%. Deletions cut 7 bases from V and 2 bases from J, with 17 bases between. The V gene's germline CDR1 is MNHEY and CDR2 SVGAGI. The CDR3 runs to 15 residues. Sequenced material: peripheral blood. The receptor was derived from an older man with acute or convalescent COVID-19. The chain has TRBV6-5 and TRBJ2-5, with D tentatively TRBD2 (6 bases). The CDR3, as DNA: TGTGCCAGCACCCCCTTGGGGGGTCGGCAAGAGACCCAGTACTTC. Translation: CASTPLGGRQETQYF.